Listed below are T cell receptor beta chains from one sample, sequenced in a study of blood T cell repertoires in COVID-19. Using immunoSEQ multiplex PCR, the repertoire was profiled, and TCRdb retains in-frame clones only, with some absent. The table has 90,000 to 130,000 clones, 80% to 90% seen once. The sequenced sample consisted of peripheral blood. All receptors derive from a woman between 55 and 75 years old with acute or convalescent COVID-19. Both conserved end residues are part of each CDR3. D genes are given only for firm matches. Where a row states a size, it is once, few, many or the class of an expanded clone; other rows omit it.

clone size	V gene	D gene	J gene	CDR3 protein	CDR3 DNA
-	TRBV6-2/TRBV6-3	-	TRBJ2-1	CASSYSSRGNEQFF	TGTGCCAGCAGTTACTCTTCTCGGGGCAATGAGCAGTTCTTC
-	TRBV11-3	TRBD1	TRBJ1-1	CASSLAQTGQTEAFF	TGTGCCAGCAGCTTAGCGCAGACAGGGCAAACTGAAGCTTTCTTT
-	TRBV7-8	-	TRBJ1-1	CASSAREGVTEAFF	TGTGCCAGCAGCGCCCGGGAGGGGGTGACTGAAGCTTTCTTT
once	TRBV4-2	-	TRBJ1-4	CASSQFGDRGGEKLFF	TGTGCCAGCAGCCAATTCGGGGACCGGGGAGGAGAAAAACTGTTTTTT
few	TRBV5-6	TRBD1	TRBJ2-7	CASSSDRASSYEQYF	TGTGCCAGCAGCTCTGACAGGGCAAGCTCCTACGAGCAGTACTTC
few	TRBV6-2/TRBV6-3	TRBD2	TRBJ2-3	CASSYSTSGGADTQYF	TGTGCCAGCAGTTACTCGACTAGCGGGGGGGCAGATACGCAGTATTTT
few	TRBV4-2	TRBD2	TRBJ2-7	CASSQGSGDRYEQYF	TGTGCCAGCAGCCAGGGTAGCGGGGACCGCTACGAGCAGTACTTC
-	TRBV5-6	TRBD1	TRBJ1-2	CASSWGGQGHGYTF	TGTGCCAGCAGCTGGGGTGGACAGGGCCATGGCTACACCTTC
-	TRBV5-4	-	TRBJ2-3	CASSSTTSTDTQYF	TGTGCCAGCAGCTCTACCACTAGCACAGATACGCAGTATTTT
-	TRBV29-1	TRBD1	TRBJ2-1	CSVAGLEGQSYNEQFF	TGCAGCGTTGCCGGTCTCGAGGGACAGTCCTACAATGAGCAGTTCTTC
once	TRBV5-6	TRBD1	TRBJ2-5	CASSFIGWTGGRETQYF	TGTGCCAGCAGTTTTATCGGGTGGACAGGGGGCCGGGAGACCCAGTACTTC
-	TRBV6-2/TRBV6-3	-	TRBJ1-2	CASSYPRYGYGYTF	TGTGCCAGCAGTTACCCGAGGTATGGCTATGGCTACACCTTC
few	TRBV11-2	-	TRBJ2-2	CASSRGRSNTGELFF	TGTGCCAGCAGCAGGGGGAGATCGAACACCGGGGAGCTGTTTTTT
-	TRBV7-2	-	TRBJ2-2	CASSLGAPPSGGELFF	TGTGCCAGCAGCTTAGGCGCGCCTCCGTCCGGCGGGGAGCTGTTTTTT
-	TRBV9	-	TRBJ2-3	CASSVFGDSTDTQYF	TGTGCCAGCAGCGTATTCGGGGATAGCACAGATACGCAGTATTTT
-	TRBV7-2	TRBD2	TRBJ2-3	CASSLRLAGVDTQYF	TGTGCCAGCAGCTTAAGGCTAGCGGGGGTAGATACGCAGTATTTT
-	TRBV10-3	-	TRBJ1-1	CAISGTHRENTEAFF	TGTGCCATCAGTGGGACCCACAGGGAGAACACTGAAGCTTTCTTT
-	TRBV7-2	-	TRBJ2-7	CASSLTPYEQYF	TGTGCCAGCAGCTTGACACCCTACGAGCAGTACTTC
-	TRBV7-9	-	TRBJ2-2	CASSRAAAGAGELFF	TGTGCCAGCAGTCGAGCGGCAGCCGGCGCGGGGGAGCTGTTTTTT
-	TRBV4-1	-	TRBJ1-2	CASSPRQGNYGYTF	TGCGCCAGCAGTCCTCGTCAGGGGAACTATGGCTACACCTTC
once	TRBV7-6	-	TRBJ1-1	CASSPLRQNTEAFF	TGTGCCAGCAGCCCCTTGCGACAGAACACTGAAGCTTTCTTT
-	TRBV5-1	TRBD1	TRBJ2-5	CASSLVLTGGQETQYF	TGCGCCAGCAGCTTGGTACTGACAGGGGGGCAAGAGACCCAGTACTTC
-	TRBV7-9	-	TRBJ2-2	CASSQGGAGTGELFF	TGTGCCAGCAGCCAAGGAGGGGCTGGGACCGGGGAGCTGTTTTTT
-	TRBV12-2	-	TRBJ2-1	CASRLMVDLAPTQTSSRFF	TGTGCAAGTCGCTTAATGGTGGACCTAGCTCCCACCCAGACGAGCAGTCGGTTCTTC
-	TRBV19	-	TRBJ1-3	CASSPGQRNTIYF	TGTGCCAGTAGTCCCGGACAGAGAAACACCATATATTTT
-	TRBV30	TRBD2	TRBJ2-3	CAWSRASGGADTQYF	TGTGCCTGGAGTAGGGCTAGCGGGGGGGCAGATACGCAGTATTTT
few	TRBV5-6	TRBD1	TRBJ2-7	CASSLEDRAREQYF	TGTGCCAGCAGCTTGGAGGACAGGGCACGGGAGCAGTACTTC
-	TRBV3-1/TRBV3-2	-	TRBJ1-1	CASSQPVGSTEAFF	TGTGCCAGCAGCCAACCGGTTGGGAGCACTGAAGCTTTCTTT
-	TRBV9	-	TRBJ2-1	CASSGGGSNEQFF	TGTGCCAGCAGCGGGGGGGGCTCCAATGAGCAGTTCTTC
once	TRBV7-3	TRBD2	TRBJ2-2	CASSNLSLERGKGRELFF	TGTGCCAGCAGCAACCTTAGCCTGGAGCGGGGGAAGGGCCGGGAGCTGTTTTTT
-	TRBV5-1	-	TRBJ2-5	CASSALRVGETQYF	TGCGCCAGCAGCGCTCTCCGGGTTGGCGAGACCCAGTACTTC
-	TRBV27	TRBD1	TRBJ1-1	CASSGTGLNTEAFF	TGTGCCAGCAGTGGGACAGGGCTTAACACTGAAGCTTTCTTT
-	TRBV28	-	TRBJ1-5	CASSFLAGQGDQPQHF	TGTGCCAGCAGTTTTTTGGCCGGCCAGGGTGATCAGCCCCAGCATTTT
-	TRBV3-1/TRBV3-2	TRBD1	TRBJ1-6	CASSQAMGQRYNSPLHF	TGTGCCAGCAGCCAAGCCATGGGACAGCGATATAATTCACCCCTCCACTTT
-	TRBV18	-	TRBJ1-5	CASSPQGHSNQPQHF	TGTGCCAGCTCACCACAGGGGCATAGCAATCAGCCCCAGCATTTT
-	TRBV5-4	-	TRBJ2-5	CASRLGGETQYF	TGTGCCAGCAGGCTGGGGGGAGAGACCCAGTACTTC
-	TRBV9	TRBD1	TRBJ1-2	CASSMGPGGRSNYGYTF	TGTGCCAGCAGCATGGGACCAGGGGGCCGCTCTAACTATGGCTACACCTTC
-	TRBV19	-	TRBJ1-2	CASSSSIEDGYTF	TGTGCCAGTAGTAGCTCAATAGAGGATGGCTACACCTTC
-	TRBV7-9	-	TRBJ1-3	CASSSGQGTFSGNTIYF	TGTGCCAGCAGCTCAGGCCAGGGGACCTTCTCTGGAAACACCATATATTTT
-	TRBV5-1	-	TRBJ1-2	CASSLQGWGPYGYTF	TGCGCCAGCAGCTTGCAGGGGTGGGGTCCCTATGGCTACACCTTC
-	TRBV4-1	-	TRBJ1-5	CASSHLGAQPQHF	TGCGCCAGCAGCCATTTGGGGGCACAGCCCCAGCATTTT
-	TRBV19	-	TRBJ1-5	CASRPPGSKDQPQHF	TGTGCCAGTAGGCCCCCGGGTTCCAAGGATCAGCCCCAGCATTTT
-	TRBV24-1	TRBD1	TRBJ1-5	CARVRQGATCWSQPQHF	TGTGCAAGGGTGCGACAGGGTGCGACGTGTTGGAGCCAGCCCCAGCATTTT
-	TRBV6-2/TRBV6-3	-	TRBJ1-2	CASSYMAADYGYTF	TGTGCCAGCAGTTACATGGCGGCAGATTATGGCTACACCTTC
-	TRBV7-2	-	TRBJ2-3	CASSLALEGGVNTQYF	TGTGCCAGCAGCTTAGCGTTGGAAGGCGGGGTGAATACGCAGTATTTT
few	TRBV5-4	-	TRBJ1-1	CASSLAAAATEAFF	TGTGCCAGCAGCTTGGCTGCTGCGGCTACTGAAGCTTTCTTT
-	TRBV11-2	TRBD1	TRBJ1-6	CASRTPGQSNSPLHF	TGTGCCAGCAGAACCCCGGGACAGTCTAATTCACCCCTCCACTTT
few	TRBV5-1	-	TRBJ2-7	CASGGEYEQYF	TGCGCCAGCGGTGGGGAGTACGAGCAGTACTTC
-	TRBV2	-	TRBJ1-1	CASREGATGNTEAFF	TGTGCCAGCCGGGAGGGCGCGACCGGCAACACTGAAGCTTTCTTT
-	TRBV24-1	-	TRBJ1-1	CATSEVGGTEAFF	TGTGCCACCAGTGAGGTCGGGGGCACTGAAGCTTTCTTT
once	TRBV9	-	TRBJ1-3	CASSPRGGSGNTIYF	TGTGCCAGCAGCCCGAGGGGGGGGTCTGGAAACACCATATATTTT
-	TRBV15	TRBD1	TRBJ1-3	CATSRSTGQGENTIYF	TGTGCCACCAGCAGGTCCACGGGACAGGGTGAAAACACCATATATTTT
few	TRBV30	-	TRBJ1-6	CAWSATGRENSPLHF	TGTGCCTGGAGTGCAACCGGGAGAGAGAACTCACCCCTCCACTTT